Each of the 9 T cell receptor beta chains below was sequenced from the same sample in a study of OX40 agonist ivuxolimab in advanced cancers. Sequencing used immunoSEQ multiplex PCR; TCRdb keeps in-frame clones, though not all of them. The sample lists roughly 87,000 clones, just over 90% seen once, with about 0.76% in the top ten. The specimen comprised CD4+ or CD8+ T cells sorted from blood, sampled in a trial of the OX40 agonist ivuxolimab. The receptors were gathered from an adult with an advanced solid tumor such as melanoma, head and neck, liver or kidney cancer.

The rearrangement links TRBV7-9 to TRBJ2-1, with D unresolved. Trimming removed 3 bases at V and 6 bases at J, with 9 bases between. CDR1 is SEHNR, CDR2 FQNEAQ, per germline (reference sequence). The CDR3 totals 13 residues. In nucleotides, the CDR3 is TGTGCCAGCAGCTTGGGCAGTTCCAATGAGCAGTTCTTC. It yields the protein CASSLGSSNEQFF.

The chain employs TRBV6-5 and TRBJ2-7; 7 bases align to TRBD2. V was pared by 5 bases and J by 8 bases, with 12 bases of the junction left unmatched. Germline V CDR1 and CDR2: MNHEY, SVGAGI. The CDR3 has 14 amino acids. CDR3 coding DNA: TGTGCCAGCAGTGGGATCGCGGGGAGGGGAAAGCAGTACTTC. Residues: CASSGIAGRGKQYF.

V and J are TRBV19 and TRBJ2-6, with a tentative D call TRBD2 (7 bases). The germline CDR1 and CDR2 sequences are LNHDA and SQIVND (reference sequence). This CDR3 is 16 amino acids long. Trimming left V 2 bases short and J 2 bases short, with 10 bases between. The CDR3 nucleotides are TGTGCCAGTAGTATATCGGGGGGCGCTGGGGCCAACGTCCTGACTTTC. Translating gives CASSISGGAGANVLTF.

This clone showed up just once. The chain couples TRBV5-4 to TRBJ2-7; 10 bases align to TRBD2. The CDR3 spans 15 residues. The ends lost 5 bases at V and 5 bases at J; junction bases unmatched: 10. In germline, CDR1 is SGHNT, CDR2 YYREEE (reference sequence). The CDR3 loop reads CASRDPSGSTHEQYF. The CDR3 bases are TGTGCCAGCAGGGATCCTAGCGGGAGCACCCACGAGCAGTACTTC. The variable domain in full, completed from reference TRBV5-4 and TRBJ2-7, reads ETGVTQSPTHLIKTRGQQVTLRCSSQSGHNTVSWYQQALGQGPQFIFQYYREEENGRGNFPPRFSGLQFPNYSSELNVNALELDDSALYLCASRDPSGSTHEQYFGPGTRLTVT.

The V gene is TRBV7-9, the J gene TRBJ1-4; D is perhaps TRBD1 (5 bases). Germline lookup yields CDR1 SEHNR and CDR2 FQNEAQ (reference sequence). Trimming stripped 9 bases from V and 4 bases from J, with 9 bases between. This CDR3 contains 12 residues. The CDR3 protein is CASDSFNEKLFF. CDR3 DNA sequence: TGTGCCAGTGACAGTTTTAATGAAAAACTGTTTTTT.

The V gene is TRBV19, the J gene TRBJ2-5; D remains unclear. Germline CDR1 reads LNHDA; CDR2 reads SQIVND (reference sequence). Between the trimmed V and J ends, which lost 4 bases and 0 bases, there was a span of 6 bases. The CDR3 runs to 13 residues. In DNA, the CDR3 is TGTGCCAGTAGTACCAGGAACCAAGAGACCCAGTACTTC. Its protein is CASSTRNQETQYF.

This chain uses TRBV19 with TRBJ2-1, with D perhaps TRBD2 (6 bases). This CDR3 contains 13 residues. Trimming pared 3 bases from V and 8 bases from J, leaving 11 bases between. Germline V lookup: CDR1 LNHDA, CDR2 SQIVND (reference sequence). This CDR3 reads CASSMGSGDEQFF. As DNA, the CDR3 is TGTGCCAGTAGTATGGGTTCGGGAGATGAGCAGTTCTTC.

This chain joins TRBV9 and TRBJ2-2, with a tentative D call TRBD1 (6 bases). Trimming removed 0 bases at V and 1 base at J, with 10 bases between. Germline values: CDR1 SGDLS, CDR2 YYNGEE. CDR3 length equals 16 residues. The DNA of the CDR3 is TGTGCCAGCAGCGTAGGAGGGACAAAGAACACCGGGGAGCTGTTTTTT. This sequence encodes CASSVGGTKNTGELFF.

The genes are TRBV4-2 and TRBJ1-1; D may be TRBD1 (5 bases). Germline V gene data show CDR1 as LGHNA and CDR2 as YNFKEQ. V dropped 0 bases and J dropped 3 bases, with 14 bases sitting between them. This CDR3 region has 16 residues. This chain's CDR3 is CASSQDFGRDYTEAFF. The CDR3 DNA sequence: TGTGCCAGCAGCCAAGACTTCGGAAGGGACTACACTGAAGCTTTCTTT.